This T cell receptor beta chain was documented in a study of T cell repertoires in cytomegalovirus infection. Study-wide results and limits: Identification of carriers of CMV plus the relevant HLA was performed using cumulative public TCR beta family frequency.

Comments on this clonotype: Its antigen is unknown.

TCRdb re-derived calls from the reads in MiXCR, one entry per CDR3 protein. The sample lists about 740,000 distinct CDR3 sequences, roughly 30% occurring once. This sample comprised cultured PBMCs, obtained from culture after CMV antigen stimulation. The clonotype comes from a human donor in good health (CMV status not recorded). Some clones in this sample may be carry-over from other donors' samples.

The CDR3 here is CSARTRGATDTQYF. In nucleotides, the CDR3 is TGCAGTGCTAGAACTAGGGGAGCCACAGATACGCAGTATTTT. The V and J genes are TRBV20-1 and TRBJ2-3; either TRBD1 or TRBD2 may supply D (5 bases each). V was cut by 2 bases and J by 2 bases, with 11 bases left in between. Per the germline V gene, CDR1 is DFQATT and CDR2 is SNEGSKA (reference sequence). The CDR3 length is 14 residues.